The TCR beta chain described here comes from a study of blood T cell repertoires in COVID-19. At the level of the study: Italy, Spain and the United States were the sources of the convalescent and acute COVID-19 samples. The cDNA or gDNA used as material had been derived from T cells, B-cell-depleted T cells, or PBMCs.

TCRdb's table, derived via immunoSEQ multiplex PCR, lists solely in-frame clones and lacks some. This sample has a few hundred thousand clones, with approximately 90% found just once. Trimming took 6 bases from V and 8 from J, leaving 22 bases between them. The CDR3 is 15 residues long. The germline gives CDR1 LNHDA, CDR2 SQIVND (reference sequence). The receptor was isolated from a woman between 50 and 59 years old with COVID-19, enrolled during active disease. The V call is TRBV19, the J call TRBJ1-2; D may be TRBD1 (6 bases). The sample comprised peripheral blood. The CDR3 is CASSPGGTRGRGYTF. Written as DNA, the CDR3 is TGTGCCAGTAGCCCTGGGGGCACTCGAGGTCGAGGCTACACCTTC.